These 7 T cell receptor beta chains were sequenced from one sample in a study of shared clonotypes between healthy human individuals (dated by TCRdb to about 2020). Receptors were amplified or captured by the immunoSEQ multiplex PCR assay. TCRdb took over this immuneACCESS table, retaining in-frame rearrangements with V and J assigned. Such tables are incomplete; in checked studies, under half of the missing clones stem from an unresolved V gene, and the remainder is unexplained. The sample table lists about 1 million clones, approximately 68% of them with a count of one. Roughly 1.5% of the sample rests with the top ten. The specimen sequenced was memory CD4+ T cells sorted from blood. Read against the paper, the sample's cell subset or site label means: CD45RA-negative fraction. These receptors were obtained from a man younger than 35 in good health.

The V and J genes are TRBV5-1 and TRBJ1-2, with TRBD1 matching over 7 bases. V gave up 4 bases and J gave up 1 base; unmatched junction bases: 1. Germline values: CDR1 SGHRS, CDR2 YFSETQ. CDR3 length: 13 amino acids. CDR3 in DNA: TGCGCCAGCAGCGACAGGGTTAACTATGGCTACACCTTC. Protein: CASSDRVNYGYTF.

The CDR3 spells CASSMGQGAWNSPLHF. CDR3 sequence (DNA): TGTGCCAGTAGTATGGGACAGGGGGCTTGGAATTCACCCCTCCACTTT. The chain carries TRBV19 and TRBJ1-6; 12 bases match TRBD1. The CDR3 has 16 residues. V shed 3 bases and J 7 bases; nucleotides not matched to a gene: 4. Germline CDR1 and CDR2: LNHDA and SQIVND (reference sequence).

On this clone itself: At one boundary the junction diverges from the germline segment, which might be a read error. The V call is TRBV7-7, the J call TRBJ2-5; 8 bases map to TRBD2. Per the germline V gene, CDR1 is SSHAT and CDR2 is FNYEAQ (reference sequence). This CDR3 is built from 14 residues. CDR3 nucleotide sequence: TGTGCTAGCAGCTCTGGCGGGGGGCCGAAGACCCAGTACTTC. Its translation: CASSSGGGPKTQYF.

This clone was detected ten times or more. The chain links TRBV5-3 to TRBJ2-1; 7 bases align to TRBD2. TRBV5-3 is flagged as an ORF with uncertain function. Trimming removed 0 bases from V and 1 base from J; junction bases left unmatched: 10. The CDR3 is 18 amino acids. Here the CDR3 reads CARSLVVWGRGSYNEQFF. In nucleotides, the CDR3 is TGTGCCAGAAGCTTGGTTGTCTGGGGGAGGGGTTCCTACAATGAGCAGTTCTTC.

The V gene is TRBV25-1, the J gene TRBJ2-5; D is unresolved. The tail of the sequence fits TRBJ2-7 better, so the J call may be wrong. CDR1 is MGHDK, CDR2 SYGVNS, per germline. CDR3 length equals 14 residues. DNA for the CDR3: TGTGCCAGCAGTGATCCCAGGTGGAAGAACGAGCAGTACTTC. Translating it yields CASSDPRWKNEQYF.

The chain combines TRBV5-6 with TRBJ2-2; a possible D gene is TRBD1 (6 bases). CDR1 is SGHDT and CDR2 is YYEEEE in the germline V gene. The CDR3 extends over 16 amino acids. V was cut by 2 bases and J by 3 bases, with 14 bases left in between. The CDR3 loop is CASSFSGPGDTGELFF. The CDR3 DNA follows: TGTGCCAGCAGCTTCTCCGGGCCAGGGGACACCGGGGAGCTGTTTTTT.

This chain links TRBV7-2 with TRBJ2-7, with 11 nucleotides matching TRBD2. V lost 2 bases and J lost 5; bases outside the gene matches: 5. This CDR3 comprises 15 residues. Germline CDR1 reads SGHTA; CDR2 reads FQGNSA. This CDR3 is CASSLSTSGSNEQYF. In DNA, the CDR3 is TGTGCCAGCAGCTTATCTACTAGCGGGAGCAACGAGCAGTACTTC.